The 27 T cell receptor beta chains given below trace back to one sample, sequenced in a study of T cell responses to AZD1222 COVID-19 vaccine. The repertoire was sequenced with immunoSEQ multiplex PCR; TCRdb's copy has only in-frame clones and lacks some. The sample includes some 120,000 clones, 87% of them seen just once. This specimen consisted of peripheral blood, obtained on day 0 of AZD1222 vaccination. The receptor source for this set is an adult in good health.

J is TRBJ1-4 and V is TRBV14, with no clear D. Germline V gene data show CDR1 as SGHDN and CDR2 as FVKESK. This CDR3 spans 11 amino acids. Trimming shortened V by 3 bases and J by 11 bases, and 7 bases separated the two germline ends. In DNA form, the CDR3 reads TGTGCCAGCAGCCAGGGCCCGAAACTGTTTTTT. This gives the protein CASSQGPKLFF. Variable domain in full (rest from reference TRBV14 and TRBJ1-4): EAGVTQFPSHSVIEKGQTVTLRCDPISGHDNLYWYRRVMGKEIKFLLHFVKESKQDESGMPNNRFLAERTGGTYSTLKVQPAELEDSGVYFCASSQGPKLFFGSGTQLSVL.

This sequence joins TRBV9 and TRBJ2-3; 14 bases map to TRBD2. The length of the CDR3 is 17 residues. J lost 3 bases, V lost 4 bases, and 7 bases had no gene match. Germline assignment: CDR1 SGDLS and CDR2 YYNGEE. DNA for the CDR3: TGTGCCAGCAGCACCGGACTAGCGGGGGGCATGACAGATACGCAGTATTTT. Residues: CASSTGLAGGMTDTQYF.

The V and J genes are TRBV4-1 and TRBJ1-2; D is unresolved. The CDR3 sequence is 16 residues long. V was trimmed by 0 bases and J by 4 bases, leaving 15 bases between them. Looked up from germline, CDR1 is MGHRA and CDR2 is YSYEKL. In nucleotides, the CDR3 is TGCGCCAGCAGCCAAGATCGGGGTCAGAACTTCTATGGCTACACCTTC. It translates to CASSQDRGQNFYGYTF.

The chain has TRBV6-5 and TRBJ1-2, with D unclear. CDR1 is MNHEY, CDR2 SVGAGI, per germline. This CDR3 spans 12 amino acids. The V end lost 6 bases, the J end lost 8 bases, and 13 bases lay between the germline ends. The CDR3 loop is CASRPFSGGYTF. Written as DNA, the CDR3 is TGTGCCAGCAGACCTTTTTCGGGAGGCTACACCTTC.

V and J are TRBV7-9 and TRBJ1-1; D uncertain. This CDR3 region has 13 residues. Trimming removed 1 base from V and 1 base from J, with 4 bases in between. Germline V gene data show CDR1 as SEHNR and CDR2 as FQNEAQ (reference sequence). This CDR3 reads CASSLDANTEAFF. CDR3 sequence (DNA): TGTGCCAGCAGCTTAGATGCGAACACTGAAGCTTTCTTT.

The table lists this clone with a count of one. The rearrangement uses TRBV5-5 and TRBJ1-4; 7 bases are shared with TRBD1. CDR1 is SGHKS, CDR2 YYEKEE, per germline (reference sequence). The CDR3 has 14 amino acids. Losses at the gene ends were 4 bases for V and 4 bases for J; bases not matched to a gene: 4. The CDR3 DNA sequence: TGTGCCAGCAGCCCGGGACAGATTAATGAAAAACTGTTTTTT. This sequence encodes CASSPGQINEKLFF.

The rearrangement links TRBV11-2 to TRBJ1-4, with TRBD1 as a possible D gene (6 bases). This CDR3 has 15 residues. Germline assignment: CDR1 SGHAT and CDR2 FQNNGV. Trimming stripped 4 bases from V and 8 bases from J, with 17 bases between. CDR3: CASSSTGRLDEKLFF. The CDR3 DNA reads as TGTGCCAGCAGCTCAACAGGGCGTTTAGACGAAAAACTGTTTTTT.

This CDR3 reads CAWSRGLPHNEQFF. The DNA of the CDR3 is TGTGCCTGGAGTAGGGGGCTCCCACACAATGAGCAGTTCTTC. The V call is TRBV30, the J call TRBJ2-1; 7 nucleotides match TRBD1. This CDR3 spans 14 amino acids. CDR1 is GTSNPN and CDR2 is SVGIG in the germline V gene (reference sequence). The V gene end was trimmed by 2 bases and the J gene end by 5 bases; junction bases not matched to a gene: 6.

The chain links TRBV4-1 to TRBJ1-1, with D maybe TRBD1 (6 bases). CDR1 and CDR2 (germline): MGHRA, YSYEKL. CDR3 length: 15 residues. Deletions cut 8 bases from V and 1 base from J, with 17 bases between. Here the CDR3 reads CASSFTGGANTEAFF. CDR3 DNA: TGCGCCAGCTCCTTCACTGGGGGGGCGAACACTGAAGCTTTCTTT.

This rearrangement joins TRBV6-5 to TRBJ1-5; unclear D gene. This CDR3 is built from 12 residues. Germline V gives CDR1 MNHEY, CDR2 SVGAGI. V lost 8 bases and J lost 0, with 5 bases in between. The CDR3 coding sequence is TGTGCCAGCGGGAATAGCAATCAGCCCCAGCATTTT. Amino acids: CASGNSNQPQHF.

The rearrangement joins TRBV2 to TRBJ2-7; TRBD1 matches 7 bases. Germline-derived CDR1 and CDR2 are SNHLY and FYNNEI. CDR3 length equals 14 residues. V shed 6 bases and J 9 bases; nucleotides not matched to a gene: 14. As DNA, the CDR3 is TGTGCCAGCAGAGAGACAGGGCCCAGCGTAGTGCAGTACTTC. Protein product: CASRETGPSVVQYF. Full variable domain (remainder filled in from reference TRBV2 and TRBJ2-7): EPEVTQTPSHQVTQMGQEVILRCVPISNHLYFYWYRQILGQKVEFLVSFYNNEISEKSEIFDDQFSVERPDGSNFTLKIRSTKLEDSAMYFCASRETGPSVVQYFGPGTRLTVT.

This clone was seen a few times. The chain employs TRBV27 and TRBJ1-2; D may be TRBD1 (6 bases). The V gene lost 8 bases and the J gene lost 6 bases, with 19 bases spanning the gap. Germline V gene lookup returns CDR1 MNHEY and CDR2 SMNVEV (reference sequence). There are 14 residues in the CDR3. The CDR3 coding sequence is TGTGCCAGCGCCGAGGACAGAACTCGAGATGGCTACACCTTC. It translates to CASAEDRTRDGYTF.

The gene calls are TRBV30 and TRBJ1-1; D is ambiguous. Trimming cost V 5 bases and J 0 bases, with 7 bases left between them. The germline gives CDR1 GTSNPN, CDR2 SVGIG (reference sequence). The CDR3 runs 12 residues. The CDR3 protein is CAWAGMNTEAFF. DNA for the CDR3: TGTGCCTGGGCAGGTATGAACACTGAAGCTTTCTTT.

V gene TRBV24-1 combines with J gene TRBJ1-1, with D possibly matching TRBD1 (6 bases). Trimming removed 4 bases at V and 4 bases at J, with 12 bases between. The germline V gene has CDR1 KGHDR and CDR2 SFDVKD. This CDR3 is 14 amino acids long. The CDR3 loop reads CATSDAQGGTEAFF. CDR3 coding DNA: TGTGCCACCAGTGACGCCCAAGGGGGCACTGAAGCTTTCTTT.

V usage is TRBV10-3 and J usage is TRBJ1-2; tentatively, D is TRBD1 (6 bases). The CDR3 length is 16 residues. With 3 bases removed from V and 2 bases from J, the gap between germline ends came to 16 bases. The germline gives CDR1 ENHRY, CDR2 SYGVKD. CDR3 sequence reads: CAISESIDRNNYGYTF. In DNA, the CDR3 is TGTGCCATCAGTGAATCAATTGACAGGAACAACTATGGCTACACCTTC.

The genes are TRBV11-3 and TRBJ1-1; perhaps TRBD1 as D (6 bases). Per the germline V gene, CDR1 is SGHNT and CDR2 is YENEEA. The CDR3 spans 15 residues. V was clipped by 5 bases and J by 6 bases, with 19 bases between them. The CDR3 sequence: CASSPPRTAASEAFF. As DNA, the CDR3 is TGTGCCAGCAGCCCGCCCCGGACAGCCGCCTCTGAAGCTTTCTTT.

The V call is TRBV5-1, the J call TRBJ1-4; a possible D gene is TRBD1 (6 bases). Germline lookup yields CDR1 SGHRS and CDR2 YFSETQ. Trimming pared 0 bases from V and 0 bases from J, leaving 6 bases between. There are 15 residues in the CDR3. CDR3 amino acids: CASSLAGATNEKLFF. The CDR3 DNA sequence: TGCGCCAGCAGCTTGGCAGGGGCAACTAATGAAAAACTGTTTTTT.

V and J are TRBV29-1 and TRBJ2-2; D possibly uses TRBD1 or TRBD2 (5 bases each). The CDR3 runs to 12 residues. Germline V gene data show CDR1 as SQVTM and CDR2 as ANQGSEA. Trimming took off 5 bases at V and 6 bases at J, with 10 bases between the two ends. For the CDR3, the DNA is TGCAGCGTTTTATTGGGGGCCGGGGAGCTGTTTTTT. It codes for CSVLLGAGELFF.

The CDR3 here is CASSRMKQFRTNEKLFF. The CDR3 DNA follows: TGTGCCAGCAGCCGAATGAAACAGTTTCGTACTAATGAAAAACTGTTTTTT. The chain uses TRBV6-6 and TRBJ1-4; D unclear. V was trimmed by 6 bases and J by 2 bases, leaving 19 bases between them. The CDR3 totals 17 residues. Germline-derived CDR1 and CDR2 are MNHNY and SVGAGI (reference sequence).

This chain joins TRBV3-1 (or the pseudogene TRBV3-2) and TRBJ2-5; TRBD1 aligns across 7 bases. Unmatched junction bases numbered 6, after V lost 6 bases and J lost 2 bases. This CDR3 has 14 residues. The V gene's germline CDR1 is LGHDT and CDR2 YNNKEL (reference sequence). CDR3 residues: CASRTGTAQETQYF. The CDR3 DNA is TGTGCCAGCAGGACCGGGACAGCGCAAGAGACCCAGTACTTC.

The CDR3 coding sequence is TGTGCCAGCAGTCCCAACGGGGGCTACAATGAGCAGTTCTTC. Amino acids: CASSPNGGYNEQFF. V gene TRBV6-5 combines with J gene TRBJ2-1; a weak D match, TRBD2 (6 bases). Germline V gene data show CDR1 as MNHEY and CDR2 as SVGAGI. The germline V and J ends were trimmed by 5 bases and 3 bases, with 11 bases remaining between them. The CDR3 totals 14 residues.

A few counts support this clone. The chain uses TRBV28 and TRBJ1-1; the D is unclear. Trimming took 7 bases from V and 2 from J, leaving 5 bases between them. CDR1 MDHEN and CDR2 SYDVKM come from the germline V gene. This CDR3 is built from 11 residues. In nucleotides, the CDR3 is TGTGCCAGCACAAGAAACACTGAAGCTTTCTTT. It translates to CASTRNTEAFF.

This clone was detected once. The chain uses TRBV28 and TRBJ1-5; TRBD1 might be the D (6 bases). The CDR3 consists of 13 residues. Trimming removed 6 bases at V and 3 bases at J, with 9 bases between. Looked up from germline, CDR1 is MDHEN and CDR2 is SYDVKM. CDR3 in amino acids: CASRGGVNQPQHF. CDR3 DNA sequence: TGTGCCAGCAGAGGGGGGGTCAATCAGCCCCAGCATTTT.

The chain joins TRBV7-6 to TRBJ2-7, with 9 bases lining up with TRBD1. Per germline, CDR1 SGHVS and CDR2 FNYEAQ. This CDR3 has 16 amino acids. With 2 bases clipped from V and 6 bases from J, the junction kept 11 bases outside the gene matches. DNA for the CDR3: TGTGCCAGCAGCTTAATGAGTAGGGGACAGGGATTCGAGCAGTACTTC. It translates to CASSLMSRGQGFEQYF.

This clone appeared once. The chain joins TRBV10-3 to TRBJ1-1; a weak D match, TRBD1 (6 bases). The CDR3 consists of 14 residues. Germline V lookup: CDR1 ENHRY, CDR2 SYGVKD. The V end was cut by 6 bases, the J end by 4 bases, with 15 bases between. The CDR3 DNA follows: TGTGCCATCAGCGGTTCGGGACAACTCACTGAAGCTTTCTTT. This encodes CAISGSGQLTEAFF.

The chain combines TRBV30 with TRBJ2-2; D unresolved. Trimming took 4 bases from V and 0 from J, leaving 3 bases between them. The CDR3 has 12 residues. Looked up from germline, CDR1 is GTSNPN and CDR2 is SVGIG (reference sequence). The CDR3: CAWTANTGELFF. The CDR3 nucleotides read TGTGCCTGGACAGCGAACACCGGGGAGCTGTTTTTT. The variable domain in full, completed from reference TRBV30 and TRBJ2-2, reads SQTIHQWPATLVQPVGSPLSLECTVEGTSNPNLYWYRQAAGRGLQLLFYSVGIGQISSEVPQNLSASRPQDRQFILSSKKLLLSDSGFYLCAWTANTGELFFGEGSRLTVL.

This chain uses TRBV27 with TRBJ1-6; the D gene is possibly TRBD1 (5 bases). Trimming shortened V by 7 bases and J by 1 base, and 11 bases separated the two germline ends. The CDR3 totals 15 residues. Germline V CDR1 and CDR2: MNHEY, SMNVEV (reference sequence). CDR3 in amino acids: CASMGDLSYNSPLHF. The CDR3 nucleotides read TGTGCCAGCATGGGGGATTTATCCTATAATTCACCCCTCCACTTT.